This TCR beta chain was captured by sequencing in a study of cytomegalovirus exposure and HLA in healthy donors (dated by TCRdb to 2016 to 2017). Regarding the study in general: An earlier analysis of about 530 of the donors reported under 300 Gb of sequence data and 117 million unique TCR beta sequences obtained from about 180 million T cells. All discovery cohort repertoires had been generated on a single sequencing platform. To predict cytomegalovirus infection status, the study combined high-throughput TCR immunosequencing, statistical association of individual TCRs with disease status, and machine learning. Donor age, sex, ethnicity and CMV serostatus were compiled together with the repertoire data. The number of typed donors differed by locus: about 620-630 for A, B, C, DRB1 and DQB1; approximately 520 for DQA1; some 610 for DPA1; and approximately 450 for DPB1. A separate validation cohort of roughly 120 different subjects was used in addition to the roughly 700-subject first cohort. The T cell repertoires of 666 subjects were profiled by immunosequencing and related to cytomegalovirus serostatus. In a later analysis, previously published TCR beta repertoires from hundreds of donors were re-analyzed and high-resolution HLA genotyping was added so that TCR occurrence patterns could be studied. Four to six DR-DQ haplotypes were handled as single units for association and clustering, since linkage in the cohort was strong. An early release covering about 600 HLA-typed donors comprised around 300 gigabases of sequencing data and 65 million to 100 million unique TCR sequences. The study aimed to test whether cataloging public T cell receptors could reveal signatures of past pathogen exposure. In the later analysis, no new phenotypic data were used to find candidate immune exposures; instead, reliance was placed on TCR beta sequences and their occurrence across donors. Among the roughly 400 genotyped donors, approximately 82% belonged to the genetic ancestry cluster associated with self-reported Caucasian donors. An earlier analysis of 587 of the donors used high-throughput TCR beta sequencing to judge whether each TCR beta V gene segment behaved as functional or pseudogenic. HLA typing included class I and class II loci at four-digit resolution. On average, roughly 200,000 unique TCR beta nucleotide sequences were sequenced per donor among some 430 genotyped donors of the cohort, with about 17% of those sequences being non-productive. In a later genetic analysis, genome-wide SNP genotypes for about three fifths of the roughly 670 donors were used, and that subset was treated as a discovery cohort. The paper as a whole reports these results and caveats: A later analysis reported that several top co-occurrence clusters appeared linked to parvovirus B19, influenza, CMV and Epstein-Barr virus. Strong co-occurrence of HLA alleles, especially DR and DQ, made assigning TCR associations to individual alleles difficult. Because counts were too low, roughly 18 rarely observed V segments, including chromosome 9 orphons, were left out of the earlier analysis of a few hundred of the donors. In a later analysis, TCR association rates were found to vary across HLA loci, with the most associated TCRs seen for DRB1 alleles and the fewest for HLA-C alleles. In a later genetic analysis, a missense DCLRE1C variant was associated with V-gene and J-gene trimming of TCR beta chains, and the association was replicated in an independent cohort. Because HLA typing was unavailable for some donors at each locus, only the typed subset was used in association tests. In this cohort, only TCR beta chains were sequenced, and detectable features were limited by the absence of alpha or paired-chain data. The authors suggested that the approach could potentially be extended to other disease states and immunological phenotypes. Roughly uniform sequencing depth across donors was assumed in presence/absence analyses, although this assumption may not hold. A later analysis found that HLA-associated TCR beta chains were more clonally expanded and had lower generation probabilities than equally common non-associated chains. According to a later analysis, most CMV-associated TCR beta chains appeared to be HLA-restricted, and the HLA associations seemed to be driven largely by CMV exposure. A cluster of highly shared sequence variants was judged likely to be a technical artifact of the sequencing pipeline. Some IMGT-functional V segments, including TRBV6-2 and TRBV6-3, could not be told apart with the 87-base-pair reads, so those segments were excluded. A further reported finding was that TCR beta sequences accurately predicted the HLA-A and HLA-B alleles for most subjects in the first cohort. A later genetic analysis reported fewer N-insertions in productive TCRs among donors in an Asian-associated ancestry cluster than the roughly 700-donor mean. The classifier was reported to diagnose cytomegalovirus status with high specificity and sensitivity in both the original cohort and the validation cohort. While some public TCRs were present in many individuals, most TCR sequences turned up only very rarely across donors. Broadly in line with IMGT annotations, most TCR beta V segments showed up in productive rearrangements about 87% or about 30% of the time in an earlier analysis of 450 to 600 of the donors. At a false discovery rate of 0.05, a later analysis linked under 20,000 TCR beta sequences to specific HLA alleles. Linkage disequilibrium might explain the correlated functional status among segregating V segments, but an unknown experimental factor could not be excluded. In the study, approximately 150 TCR beta chains were listed as associated with cytomegalovirus. For the cohort, immune exposure information was limited to CMV serostatus. A few of the identified cytomegalovirus-associated TCR beta chains were confirmed in vitro to be specific for cytomegalovirus antigens.

Library preparation employed the immunoSEQ multiplex PCR assay. For the multiplex PCR, a mixture combining 60 forward primers for TCR Vbeta segments and 13 reverse primers for TCR Jbeta segments was used. Amplification of the CDR3 region of rearranged TCR beta genes was performed with a multiplex PCR assay on genomic DNA. The amplified TCR beta libraries were sequenced on the Illumina HiSeq System as 87-base-pair reads. The original pipeline was this. A later analysis counted about 80 million unique TCR beta chains across the approximately 700 repertoires, and some 11 million of these chains were shared by at least two donors. A nearest-neighbor algorithm error-corrected the raw reads and collapsed the reads into unique sequences, merging closely related sequences to remove PCR and sequencing errors. CDR3 sequences were aligned to IMGT reference sequences to assign V, D and J gene segments. For a sequence to be retained, a match of at least six nucleotides was required to both a V gene segment and a J gene segment. Rearrangements were classified as productive when the CDR3 lacked stop codons and remained in frame with V and J, and all other rearrangements were classified as non-productive. Following IMGT convention, CDR3 was defined as the stretch from the second conserved V-encoded cysteine up to the conserved J-encoded phenylalanine. In an earlier analysis of around 640 of the donors, sequences lacking an unambiguous match to a single V gene segment were excluded. An earlier analysis of fewer than 750 of the donors called V segments functional above 56.7% productive rearrangements and segregating when the between-donor standard deviation exceeded 5%. A statistical classification framework was built to diagnose cytomegalovirus status from the catalog of TCR beta chain sequences. A later analysis assigned V and J genes by comparing TCR nucleotide sequences with IMGT/GENE-DB human TR gene sequences. Using the TCRdist pipeline, a later analysis assigned CDR3 sequences along with most-parsimonious VDJ recombination scenarios. In a later analysis, each TCR beta chain was defined by its CDR3 amino acid sequence together with its V-gene family, and reads without a unique V-gene family were excluded. To address suspected cross-contamination and a sequencing artifact, a later analysis removed some 620 highly shared, low-generation-probability nucleotide sequences. A later analysis calculated a clonal expansion index for each public chain from normalized within-repertoire ranks of inferred template counts. A later analysis computed generation probabilities with a VDJ recombination model fitted to out-of-frame rearrangements, and checked the results against IGoR. A later analysis scored TCR-TCR, TCR-HLA and TCR-CMV co-occurrence with hypergeometric tests, applying a repertoire-size bias correction to TCR pairs. To estimate false discovery rates, a later analysis permuted the HLA or CMV assignments 20 times. A later analysis grouped co-occurring TCRs with DBSCAN, adding TCRdist sequence similarity when clustering within HLA-allele-positive subsets. Co-occurrence clustering excluded repertoires with fewer than 30,000 or more than 120,000 public chains, plus five with anomalous nucleotide sharing. Held by TCRdb, this immuneACCESS table contains in-frame sequences only and omits some clones. Under half of the omission traces to an unresolved V gene where checked; the cause of the rest is unknown. V, J and clone size derive from that table, while D and trimming were established from the DNA sequence. The sample includes about 140,000 clones, with 73% observed a single time. The ten largest clones add up to 1.3% of the sample.

The cohort consisted of some 730 healthy bone marrow donors. All cohort members were sampled while nominally healthy, although unrecorded immune exposures were likely present. The donor tested CMV seronegative and was one of the 352 seronegative cohort members. Each donor provided a peripheral blood sample, and peripheral blood mononuclear cells were used for TCR beta sequencing. The Qiagen DNeasy Blood Extraction Kit was used to extract genomic DNA from the blood cell samples. Taken from cysteine to phenylalanine, the CDR3 has 11 residues. Only CDR3 DNA remains: 33 bases, in frame from the first base. From a lookup of the germline V gene, CDR1 and CDR2 are SGHDT and YYEEEE. V loses 3 bases of germline sequence and J loses 7 bases, and the interval between the two ends is 8 bases. On this clone itself: Its antigen remains undetermined. The input lacks base qualities; no much larger clone sits a single base away.

The chain was built from TRBV5-6 and TRBJ2-7, with the identity of the D gene unclear. This receptor was taken from a woman between 40 and 55 years old in good health and CMV-seronegative. Sequences were obtained from PBMCs. The DNA sequence follows: TGTGCCAGCAGCTCGTACGGGGAGCAGTACTTC. Translated, it reads CASSSYGEQYF.